Listed below are T cell receptor beta chains from one sample, sequenced in a study of T cells in tuberculosis. The table came from immunoSEQ multiplex PCR; TCRdb's copy has only in-frame clones and leaves some out. The sample lists tens of thousands of clones; around nine tenths were seen once. Input material: PBMCs. All receptors derive from a donor between 10 and 35 years old with latent tuberculosis or without tuberculosis infection. Some clones in this sample may be carry-over from other donors' samples. The CDR3 runs from the conserved cysteine through the conserved F or W.

>TRBJ1-5|TRBV11-2
CASSENRVPQPQHF
>TRBJ1-1|TRBV5-8
CASSLVRGANTEAFF
>TRBJ1-3|TRBV5-1
CASRPDSQAGNTIYF
>TRBJ1-3|TRBV21-1
CASSYGQASGNTIYF
>TRBJ2-1|TRBV10-3
CATLAGVSNEQFF
>TRBJ1-1|TRBV5-1
CASSWAGTANTEAFF
>TRBJ2-2|TRBV7-9
CASSPDRWGDTGELFF
>TRBJ2-5|TRBV11-2
CASSLVDFAETQYF
>TRBJ1-2|TRBV18
CASSPGTGLYGYTF
>TRBJ1-2|TRBV6-5
CASSREQGGYTF
>TRBJ2-5|TRBV9
CASSVSTRETQYF
>TRBJ1-4|TRBV4-1
CASSQGWEEKLFF
>TRBJ1-5|TRBV6-6
CASSSPTDRNQPQHF
>TRBJ2-1|TRBV7-2
CASSPQDFPRRNEQFF
>TRBJ2-2|TRBV27
CASSFPYRGTGELFF
>TRBJ2-2|TRBV9
CASMRTGELFF
>TRBJ2-2|TRBV6-6
CASRSLAGGPGELFF
>TRBJ2-7|TRBV7-2
CASSPGTGVSYEQYF